This record looks at one TCR beta chain sequence and its context. With V trimmed by 5 bases and J by 5 bases, 7 bases remained unmatched. The germline gives CDR1 SEHNR, CDR2 FQNEAQ (reference sequence). The length of the CDR3 is 16 residues. cDNA libraries for TCR alpha and TCR beta, carrying sample barcodes and UMIs, came from 5'RACE with constant-segment primers. MiXCR was run by TCRdb on the 5' RACE reads, yielding one entry per CDR3 protein. This sample has tens of thousands of distinct CDR3 sequences, with over 11% found just once. The data derive from a study of T-cell memory formation after mild COVID-19. Study information: TCR clusters were mostly confined to one donor each.

The chain has TRBV7-9 and TRBJ2-7, with 15 bases lining up with TRBD2. The TCR was taken from an adult woman who had mild COVID-19 (a few samples of this study predate the infection). Cell type and time point are not known. Material: PBMCs or a T cell subset sorted from them (not recorded which). For the CDR3, the DNA is TGTGCCAGCAGCCGGACTAGCGGGAGGGCCGGAAACGAGCAGTACTTC. Amino acid sequence: CASSRTSGRAGNEQYF.